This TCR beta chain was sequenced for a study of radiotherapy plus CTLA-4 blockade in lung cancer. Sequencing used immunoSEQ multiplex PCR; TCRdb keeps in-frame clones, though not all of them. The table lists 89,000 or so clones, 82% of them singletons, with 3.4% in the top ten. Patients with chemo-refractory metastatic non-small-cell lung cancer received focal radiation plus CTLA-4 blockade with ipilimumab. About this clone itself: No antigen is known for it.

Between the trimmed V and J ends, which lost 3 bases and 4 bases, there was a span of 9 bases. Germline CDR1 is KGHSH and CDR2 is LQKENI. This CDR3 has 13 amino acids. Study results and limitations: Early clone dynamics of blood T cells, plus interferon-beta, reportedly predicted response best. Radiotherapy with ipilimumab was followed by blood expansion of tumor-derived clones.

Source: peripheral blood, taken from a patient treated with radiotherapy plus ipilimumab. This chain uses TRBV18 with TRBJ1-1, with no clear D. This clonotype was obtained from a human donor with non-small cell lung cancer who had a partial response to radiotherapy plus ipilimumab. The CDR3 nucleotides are TGTGCCAGCTCACCGGCATCTGGCACTGAAGCTTTCTTT. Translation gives CASSPASGTEAFF. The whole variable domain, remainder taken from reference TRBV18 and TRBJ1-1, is NAGVMQNPRHLVRRRGQEARLRCSPMKGHSHVYWYRQLPEEGLKFMVYLQKENIIDESGMPKERFSAEFPKEGPSILRIQQVVRGDSAAYFCASSPASGTEAFFGQGTRLTVV.